The 25 T cell receptor beta chains reported below all come from one sample, sequenced in a study of blood T cell repertoires in COVID-19. Profiled with immunoSEQ multiplex PCR; TCRdb holds only in-frame clones, not every one. Of 60,000 to 75,000 clones in the sample, 65% to 85% were seen once. Sequencing was carried out using peripheral blood. The receptors here all came from a woman in her fifties or sixties with acute or convalescent COVID-19.

The V and J genes are TRBV29-1 and TRBJ2-3; possibly TRBD1 for D (5 bases). CDR1 and CDR2 from the germline V gene are SQVTM and ANQGSEA. The CDR3 loop spans 13 amino acids. The V gene lost 4 bases and the J gene lost 2 bases, with 10 bases spanning the gap. CDR3 sequence (DNA): TGCAGCGTTGGACAGTCTTACACAGATACGCAGTATTTT. Its protein product is CSVGQSYTDTQYF.

V usage is TRBV3-1 (or the pseudogene TRBV3-2) and J usage is TRBJ2-3; D might be TRBD2 (5 bases). The ends were cut back, 1 base at V and 0 bases at J, with 14 bases in the middle. This CDR3 region has 17 residues. Germline CDR1 reads LGHDT; CDR2 reads YNNKEL (reference sequence). The CDR3 nucleotides read TGTGCCAGCAGCCAAGGGCCCCCGGGAACTAGCACAGATACGCAGTATTTT. Encoded protein: CASSQGPPGTSTDTQYF.

In its sample, this clone was seen once. This rearrangement joins TRBV5-4 to TRBJ2-7; 7 bases line up with TRBD2. CDR3 size: 16 residues. The germline V gene encodes CDR1 SGHNT and CDR2 YYREEE (reference sequence). Germline trimming cut 1 base from V and 6 bases from J; bases unmatched to any gene: 13. CDR3 nucleotides: TGTGCCAGCAGCTTGTACTCAAGCGGGATATTGGGCGAGCAGTACTTC. This codes for CASSLYSSGILGEQYF.

This sequence joins TRBV7-9 and TRBJ2-3; no firm D call. The V end lost 7 bases, the J end lost 8 bases, and 10 bases lay between the germline ends. The CDR3 length is 11 residues. Germline CDR1 reads SEHNR; CDR2 reads FQNEAQ (reference sequence). The CDR3 nucleotides read TGTGCCAGCACCCTAGGTGGTACGCAGTATTTT. Its translation is CASTLGGTQYF.

This clone is a singleton in its sample. The chain links TRBV7-2 to TRBJ1-1; D might be TRBD1 (6 bases). Looked up from germline, CDR1 is SGHTA and CDR2 is FQGNSA. Trimming pared 5 bases from V and 4 bases from J, leaving 17 bases between. The CDR3 totals 15 residues. CDR3 sequence reads: CASSVGGGQSTEAFF. The DNA for the CDR3 is TGTGCCAGCAGCGTAGGGGGGGGGCAGAGCACTGAAGCTTTCTTT.

The genes are TRBV4-1 and TRBJ2-7; 9 nucleotides match TRBD2. Germline lookup yields CDR1 MGHRA and CDR2 YSYEKL. This CDR3 is 17 amino acids long. The V and J ends lost 2 bases and 3 bases, in that order; junction bases with no gene match: 11. CDR3 protein: CASSQKFGGGAGYEQYF. Written as DNA, the CDR3 is TGCGCCAGCAGCCAAAAGTTCGGCGGGGGGGCAGGCTACGAGCAGTACTTC.

The CDR3 sequence: CASSPNPGNKAGQFF. The CDR3 bases are TGTGCCAGCAGCCCCAATCCGGGAAACAAGGCAGGGCAGTTCTTC. The chain is built from TRBV27 and TRBJ2-1, with D tentatively TRBD2 (5 bases). Germline loops: CDR1 MNHEY, CDR2 SMNVEV (reference sequence). V was cut by 6 bases and J by 12 bases, with 24 bases left in between. The CDR3 has 15 residues.

The chain uses TRBV6-6 and TRBJ2-7, with TRBD2 matching 8 bases. V dropped 5 bases and J dropped 2; count of bases not matched to a gene: 8. This CDR3 is built from 15 residues. Germline-derived CDR1 and CDR2 are MNHNY and SVGAGI (reference sequence). This CDR3 is CASSLLAGITYEQYF. In DNA form, the CDR3 reads TGTGCCAGCAGTCTTCTAGCGGGCATTACCTACGAGCAGTACTTC.

V and J are TRBV7-9 and TRBJ2-5, with D perhaps matching TRBD1 (7 bases). Looked up from germline, CDR1 is SEHNR and CDR2 is FQNEAQ (reference sequence). The ends were cut back, 5 bases at V and 5 bases at J, with 21 bases in the middle. The CDR3 spans 16 residues. The CDR3, as DNA: TGTGCCAGCAGCGGAAGGGACAGCAAAGCGGGTGAGACCCAGTACTTC. Protein sequence: CASSGRDSKAGETQYF.

This clone came up a few times. This sequence joins TRBV18 and TRBJ2-6; maybe TRBD1 (7 bases). Germline assignment: CDR1 KGHSH and CDR2 LQKENI. The CDR3 runs 17 residues. V dropped 6 bases and J dropped 0 bases, with 15 bases sitting between them. DNA of the CDR3: TGTGCCAGCTCCCAGGGGGGACCGAACTCTGGGGCCAACGTCCTGACTTTC. Translated, it gives CASSQGGPNSGANVLTF.

The chain links TRBV5-1 to TRBJ1-6; TRBD1 matches 7 bases. The CDR3 has 17 residues. CDR1 SGHRS and CDR2 YFSETQ come from the germline V gene. V gave up 4 bases and J gave up 0 bases; unmatched junction bases: 7. CDR3 protein: CASSLGTASSYNSPLHF. CDR3 DNA sequence: TGCGCCAGCAGCCTCGGGACAGCGAGCTCCTATAATTCACCCCTCCACTTT.

V gene TRBV9 combines with J gene TRBJ2-7; 9 bases align to TRBD1. The CDR3 loop spans 14 amino acids. V lost 4 bases and J lost 3; bases outside the gene matches: 5. The germline CDR1 and CDR2 sequences are SGDLS and YYNGEE. The CDR3 bases are TGTGCCAGCAGCCGAGGGACAGGGTACTACGAGCAGTACTTC. Its translation: CASSRGTGYYEQYF.

This chain uses TRBV9 with TRBJ1-5, with unresolved D. Germline assignment: CDR1 SGDLS and CDR2 YYNGEE. This CDR3 comprises 14 residues. Trimming took 0 bases from V and 0 from J, leaving 4 bases between them. The CDR3 sequence: CASSVDGSNQPQHF. For the CDR3, the DNA is TGTGCCAGCAGCGTAGACGGTAGCAATCAGCCCCAGCATTTT.

This rearrangement joins TRBV7-9 to TRBJ2-7; perhaps TRBD1 as D (5 bases). Germline assignment: CDR1 SEHNR and CDR2 FQNEAQ (reference sequence). This CDR3 spans 11 amino acids. The V and J ends lost 5 bases and 5 bases respectively, with 7 bases between them. CDR3 DNA sequence: TGTGCCAGCAGCATCAGGGACGAGCAGTACTTC. Protein sequence: CASSIRDEQYF.

The chain couples TRBV29-1 to TRBJ2-3, with 11 bases lining up with TRBD1. Trimming took 8 bases from V and 4 from J; bases not matched to a gene: 11. The CDR3 is 15 amino acids. CDR1 and CDR2 (germline): SQVTM, ANQGSEA. The CDR3 DNA follows: TGCAGCACCACAGGTGGGGGACAGGGGGCAGATACGCAGTATTTT. Its translation is CSTTGGGQGADTQYF.

This clone was counted only a few times. The chain carries TRBV27 and TRBJ2-1, with D maybe TRBD2 (6 bases). The CDR3 length is 17 residues. CDR1 is MNHEY, CDR2 SMNVEV, per germline (reference sequence). Trimming cost V 4 bases and J 6 bases, with 22 bases left between them. CDR3 bases: TGTGCCAGCAGTTACAAACCGTGGGAGGCCCCAAGCAATGAGCAGTTCTTC. Residues: CASSYKPWEAPSNEQFF.

The chain links TRBV29-1 to TRBJ1-4; maybe TRBD1 (5 bases). The V and J ends lost 5 bases and 5 bases respectively, with 9 bases between them. The germline V gene has CDR1 SQVTM and CDR2 ANQGSEA. The CDR3 totals 12 residues. CDR3 in DNA: TGCAGCGTTTTGACAGTCAATGAAAAACTGTTTTTT. It codes for CSVLTVNEKLFF.

V usage is TRBV12-3 or TRBV12-4 and J usage is TRBJ1-5, with a possible D match to TRBD1 (5 bases). The V end was cut by 4 bases, the J end by 7 bases, with 11 bases between. The CDR3 loop spans 13 amino acids. The CDR3 spells CASSSRERQPQHF. CDR3 bases: TGTGCCAGCAGTTCCAGGGAACGCCAGCCCCAGCATTTT.

The CDR3 is CAISDTGTEQETQYF. CDR3 coding DNA: TGTGCCATCAGCGATACCGGGACAGAACAAGAGACCCAGTACTTC. This chain joins TRBV10-3 and TRBJ2-5; 7 nucleotides match TRBD1. The CDR3 is 15 residues long. Germline assignment: CDR1 ENHRY and CDR2 SYGVKD. With 6 bases clipped from V and 2 bases from J, the junction kept 9 bases outside the gene matches.

CDR3 coding DNA: TGTGCCAGCAGTTTATCGTGGGCTAGCGGGAGCCGAATACTTACCTACGAGCAGTACTTC. Translating it yields CASSLSWASGSRILTYEQYF. This chain connects TRBV28 to TRBJ2-7; 10 bases align to TRBD2. Germline CDR1 MDHEN, CDR2 SYDVKM. The CDR3 is made up of 20 amino acids. The V segment lost 1 base and the J segment 2 bases; nucleotides outside the gene matches: 17.

The chain uses TRBV18 and TRBJ1-2, with 12 bases that match TRBD1. The junction had 11 bases not matched to a gene; V was cut back by 4 bases and J by 8 bases. This CDR3 comprises 16 residues. Germline V gene data show CDR1 as KGHSH and CDR2 as LQKENI. CDR3 amino acids: CASSQPGQGAEIGYTF. The CDR3 region has the DNA TGTGCCAGCTCACAACCGGGACAGGGGGCGGAGATCGGCTACACCTTC.

The gene calls are TRBV7-3 and TRBJ1-6; D unclear. Looked up from germline, CDR1 is SGHTA and CDR2 is FQGTGA. Trimming removed 3 bases at V and 7 bases at J, with 7 bases between. CDR3 length: 13 amino acids. This CDR3 reads CASSFDGNSPLHF. CDR3 coding DNA: TGTGCCAGCAGCTTTGACGGGAATTCACCCCTCCACTTT.

V usage is TRBV30 and J usage is TRBJ1-3, with D tentatively TRBD1 (6 bases). CDR3 length: 12 residues. Germline V gene lookup returns CDR1 GTSNPN and CDR2 SVGIG (reference sequence). Trimming shortened V by 1 base and J by 16 bases, and 17 bases separated the two germline ends. The CDR3 here is CAWSAPPGTRYF. The DNA for the CDR3 is TGTGCCTGGAGTGCCCCTCCCGGGACACGTTATTTT.

The CDR3 loop is CASSPGSYEQYF. CDR3 bases: TGTGCCAGCTCCCCGGGCTCCTACGAGCAGTACTTC. V and J are TRBV18 and TRBJ2-7, with D unresolved. Germline V gives CDR1 KGHSH, CDR2 LQKENI. The CDR3 has 12 amino acids. The V and J ends lost 6 bases and 0 bases respectively, with 6 bases between them.

The V and J genes are TRBV18 and TRBJ1-4; D is uncertain. Trimming removed 6 bases from V and 5 bases from J, with 10 bases in between. Germline V gene sequence: CDR1 KGHSH, CDR2 LQKENI. The CDR3 consists of 13 residues. CDR3 coding DNA: TGTGCCAGCTCTCCGCTTGGCAATGAAAAACTGTTTTTT. Translation gives CASSPLGNEKLFF.